This T cell receptor beta chain appears in the sequencing data of a study of cytotoxic CD8 clonotypes in ibrutinib-treated CLL. Turning to the study itself: By median roughly 72 months, around twelve had progressed and around 15 stayed remitted; responses had been 2 complete and about 24 partial. When averaged across all of the samples, the counts came to around 260,000 productive templates and tens of thousands of productive rearrangements. Overall study results and limits: Clonality (at baseline) was higher than in age-matched healthy donors and tracked circulating CD8+ T-cell counts.

V lost 8 bases to trimming and J lost 2 bases; unmatched junction nucleotides: 8. The CDR3 has 16 amino acids. CDR1 is MNHEY, CDR2 SMNVEV, per germline (reference sequence). Profiling relied on immunoSEQ multiplex PCR, and the TCRdb table lists in-frame clones only, not all of them. The table lists 150,000 to 250,000 clones, over 55% of them singletons. Of note for this clone: The antigen is not known.

The TCR beta libraries used 2 to 2.5 micrograms of genomic DNA that came from cryopreserved PBMCs. The chain employs TRBV27 and TRBJ2-1; 11 nucleotides match TRBD1. The sequenced sample was PBMCs, obtained after 24 months of ibrutinib treatment. The sequence was obtained from a human donor with chronic lymphocytic leukemia. This chain's CDR3 is CASQSPGQGAYNEQFF. The DNA of the CDR3 is TGTGCCAGCCAATCGCCGGGACAGGGGGCCTACAATGAGCAGTTCTTC.